This T cell receptor beta chain originates from a study of regulatory T cells in long-lasting Graves disease. Arm-PCR of CDR3 regions with iRepertoire HTBI primers generated TCR beta libraries. TCRdb passed the multiplex PCR reads through MiXCR, listing each CDR3 protein once. The profile covers about 200,000 distinct CDR3 sequences, with around 20% appearing a single time and around 11% taken by the ten largest. The time point denotes: newly diagnosed GD, antithyroid drugs for less than 3 months. RNA extracted from PBMCs served as the sequencing template. This CDR3 spans 13 amino acids. Trimming took off 9 bases at V and 4 bases at J, with 15 bases between the two ends. This clonotype came up many times. The antigen remains undetermined. Notes on the study in general: TRBV28, TRBJ1-2 and TRBJ2-5 were favored in persistent disease.

These sequences were also reported in another study, on T cells in Graves' hyperthyroidism and ophthalmopathy. That work states: An initial round of RT-PCR targeting the TCR CDR3 relied on the HTBI primer set. Most thyroid-expanded clonotypes above 0.001 were also found in blood. A model of 13 V-J features distinguished ophthalmopathy from stable hyperthyroidism.

Sequences were derived from peripheral blood mononuclear cells (PBMCs), sampled at new diagnosis, from a patient treated with antithyroid drugs. This chain joins TRBV6-7 and TRBJ1-1; no clear D. TRBV6-7 is flagged as an ORF with uncertain function. The receptor was isolated from a woman aged 30 to 39 with Graves disease. The CDR3 bases are TGTGCCAGGGGGTCCGAGTGTCCCACTGAAGCTTTCTTT. It codes for CARGSECPTEAFF.